The clone carrying this T cell receptor (beta chain) was detected ten times or more. Amplified regions were TCR beta CDR3 sequences from RNA transcripts. An initial round of RT-PCR targeting the TCR CDR3 relied on the HTBI primer set. One entry per CDR3 protein results from TCRdb running MiXCR on the multiplex PCR reads. The sample holds some 700,000 distinct CDR3 sequences, 15% to 20% seen once. This sample was taken from a study of T cells in Graves' hyperthyroidism and ophthalmopathy. Germline loops: CDR1 SNHLY, CDR2 FYNNEI. The CDR3 is made up of 14 amino acids. Trimming took 1 base from V and 3 from J, leaving 9 bases between them.

This TCR was sampled from a man between 45 and 60 years old with Graves' hyperthyroidism. The sequenced sample was blood. The chain employs TRBV2 and TRBJ1-2, with a weak D call TRBD1 (5 bases). CDR3 loop: CASSEEAGHYGYTF. The CDR3 bases are TGTGCCAGCAGTGAAGAGGCAGGGCACTATGGCTACACCTTC. Variable domain in full (rest from reference TRBV2 and TRBJ1-2): EPEVTQTPSHQVTQMGQEVILRCVPISNHLYFYWYRQILGQKVEFLVSFYNNEISEKSEIFDDQFSVERPDGSNFTLKIRSTKLEDSAMYFCASSEEAGHYGYTFGSGTRLTVV.